Listed below are T cell receptor beta chains from one sample, sequenced in a study of T cells after yellow fever vaccination. MiXCR was run by TCRdb on the 5' RACE reads, yielding one entry per CDR3 protein. In the table there are 150,000 to 200,000 distinct CDR3 sequences, approximately 6.2% of which are singletons. The material sequenced was CD4+ T cells sorted from PBMCs, taken on the day of the first yellow fever vaccination. The receptors derive from a man between 18 and 35 years old who received the YFV17D yellow fever vaccine. CDR3s include the opening cysteine and the closing phenylalanine or tryptophan. The D gene is left open where the match is weak. Clone size is stated in some rows and not others, as once, few, many or a class when expanded.

size: NA; V: TRBV10-3; D: TRBD1; J: TRBJ1-5; CDR3: CAISTGDQPQHF; DNA: TGTGCCATCAGTACAGGGGATCAGCCCCAGCATTTT
size: few; V: TRBV6-4; D: TRBD1; J: TRBJ1-1; CDR3: CASSAGQGLSAFF; DNA: TGTGCCAGCAGTGCGGGACAGGGACTTTCCGCTTTCTTT
size: few; V: TRBV7-2; D: NA; J: TRBJ1-2; CDR3: CASSPDVNYGYTF; DNA: TGTGCCAGCAGCCCCGACGTAAACTATGGCTACACCTTC
size: NA; V: TRBV20-1; D: TRBD1; J: TRBJ1-2; CDR3: CSASKPGQGNYGYTF; DNA: TGCAGTGCCTCGAAACCGGGACAGGGCAACTATGGCTACACCTTC
size: NA; V: TRBV3-1; D: NA; J: TRBJ1-2; CDR3: CASSQERQSYGYTF; DNA: TGTGCCAGCAGCCAAGAACGACAGAGCTATGGCTACACCTTC
size: few; V: TRBV5-4; D: NA; J: TRBJ1-1; CDR3: CASSLSTRMNTEAFF; DNA: TGTGCCAGCAGCTTATCCACCAGGATGAACACTGAAGCTTTCTTT
size: NA; V: TRBV4-1; D: NA; J: TRBJ1-4; CDR3: CASSPTGPDEKLFF; DNA: TGCGCCAGCAGCCCGACAGGACCCGATGAAAAACTGTTTTTT
size: many; V: TRBV15; D: TRBD2; J: TRBJ2-3; CDR3: CATSPTSGNTDTQYF; DNA: TGTGCCACCAGCCCCACTAGCGGAAACACAGATACGCAGTATTTT
size: many; V: TRBV7-6; D: TRBD2; J: TRBJ2-3; CDR3: CASSPTGTSGGPRDTQYF; DNA: TGTGCCAGCAGCCCGACCGGGACTAGCGGGGGGCCTAGAGATACGCAGTATTTT
size: few; V: TRBV5-1; D: NA; J: TRBJ2-5; CDR3: CASSLGGDFKEETQYF; DNA: TGCGCCAGCAGCTTGGGTGGTGACTTCAAGGAAGAGACCCAGTACTTC
size: NA; V: TRBV6-5; D: TRBD1; J: TRBJ2-7; CDR3: CASSTRTGAGEQYF; DNA: TGTGCCAGCAGTACTAGGACAGGGGCTGGCGAGCAGTACTTC
size: many; V: TRBV6-2/TRBV6-3; D: NA; J: TRBJ2-3; CDR3: CASNSGPGNTQYF; DNA: TGTGCCAGCAATTCGGGGCCCGGAAATACGCAGTATTTT
size: many; V: TRBV4-1; D: NA; J: TRBJ2-3; CDR3: CASSQGLGGLTDTQYF; DNA: TGCGCCAGCAGCCAAGGCCTAGGGGGTCTCACAGATACGCAGTATTTT
size: NA; V: TRBV5-1; D: TRBD2; J: TRBJ2-1; CDR3: CASSLMTSGGNEQFF; DNA: TGCGCCAGCAGCTTGATGACTAGCGGGGGGAATGAGCAGTTCTTC
size: many; V: TRBV6-2/TRBV6-3; D: NA; J: TRBJ2-1; CDR3: CASSSDISLYNEQFF; DNA: TGTGCCAGCAGTTCAGACATCAGCCTCTACAATGAGCAGTTCTTC
size: many; V: TRBV29-1; D: NA; J: TRBJ1-1; CDR3: CSVEDQGNTEAFF; DNA: TGCAGCGTTGAAGATCAGGGGAACACTGAAGCTTTCTTT
size: few; V: TRBV5-1; D: TRBD1; J: TRBJ2-2; CDR3: CASSLQGFTGELFF; DNA: TGCGCCAGCAGCTTACAGGGGTTCACCGGGGAGCTGTTTTTT
size: NA; V: TRBV12-3/TRBV12-4; D: NA; J: TRBJ2-3; CDR3: CASSPRGPIESTDTQYF; DNA: TGTGCCAGCAGTCCAAGAGGGCCCATCGAGAGCACAGATACGCAGTATTTT
size: many; V: TRBV12-3/TRBV12-4; D: NA; J: TRBJ1-5; CDR3: CASRLGTDSFQPQHF; DNA: TGTGCCAGCAGACTGGGGACCGATTCTTTTCAGCCCCAGCATTTT
size: NA; V: TRBV4-2; D: NA; J: TRBJ2-7; CDR3: CASSQGPGTSGNEQYF; DNA: TGTGCCAGCAGCCAAGGCCCAGGGACCTCCGGCAACGAGCAGTACTTC
size: many; V: TRBV28; D: NA; J: TRBJ2-2; CDR3: CASSLEPRRGTGELFF; DNA: TGTGCCAGCAGTTTAGAACCTAGGCGGGGCACCGGGGAGCTGTTTTTT
size: many; V: TRBV5-6; D: NA; J: TRBJ1-1; CDR3: CASSLGGNRGTEAFF; DNA: TGTGCCAGCAGCCTGGGGGGGAACCGGGGCACTGAAGCTTTCTTT
size: many; V: TRBV10-3; D: NA; J: TRBJ1-3; CDR3: CAIRLGGRSGNTIYF; DNA: TGTGCCATCAGACTCGGGGGGCGGTCTGGAAACACCATATATTTT
size: NA; V: TRBV18; D: TRBD2; J: TRBJ2-3; CDR3: CASSPPRTSGGDTQYF; DNA: TGTGCCAGCTCACCACCGAGGACTAGCGGGGGGGATACGCAGTATTTT
size: many; V: TRBV5-1; D: TRBD2; J: TRBJ2-5; CDR3: CASSLLTSGQETQYF; DNA: TGCGCCAGCAGCTTGTTAACTAGCGGGCAAGAGACCCAGTACTTC
size: many; V: TRBV20-1; D: TRBD2; J: TRBJ2-1; CDR3: CSARTSGGYNEQFF; DNA: TGCAGTGCTAGGACTAGCGGGGGGTACAATGAGCAGTTCTTC
size: many; V: TRBV19; D: NA; J: TRBJ1-1; CDR3: CASRDTGVLDEAFF; DNA: TGTGCCAGTAGAGATACGGGGGTTCTAGATGAAGCTTTCTTT
size: many; V: TRBV4-1; D: TRBD1; J: TRBJ1-5; CDR3: CASSLRQGRGYQPQHF; DNA: TGCGCCAGCAGCTTACGACAGGGCAGGGGGTATCAGCCCCAGCATTTT
size: few; V: TRBV18; D: TRBD1; J: TRBJ2-7; CDR3: CASLGTGSGEQYF; DNA: TGTGCCAGCTTAGGGACAGGGAGTGGCGAGCAGTACTTC
size: many; V: TRBV4-1; D: TRBD1; J: TRBJ1-2; CDR3: CASSQVGDRDGYTF; DNA: TGCGCCAGCAGCCAAGTTGGGGACAGGGATGGCTACACCTTC
size: few; V: TRBV4-2; D: NA; J: TRBJ1-4; CDR3: CASSQEAGREEVEKLFF; DNA: TGTGCCAGCAGCCAAGAGGCCGGGAGGGAGGAGGTAGAAAAACTGTTTTTT
size: many; V: TRBV20-1; D: NA; J: TRBJ1-1; CDR3: CSASDVNTEAFF; DNA: TGCAGTGCTAGTGATGTTAACACTGAAGCTTTCTTT
size: NA; V: TRBV5-1; D: NA; J: TRBJ1-5; CDR3: CASSLGGLHQPQHF; DNA: TGCGCCAGCAGCTTGGGCGGCCTCCATCAGCCCCAGCATTTT
size: many; V: TRBV12-5; D: NA; J: TRBJ2-3; CDR3: CASGTDRSDTQYF; DNA: TGTGCTAGTGGCACTGACAGGTCAGATACGCAGTATTTT
size: many; V: TRBV6-2/TRBV6-3; D: NA; J: TRBJ1-2; CDR3: CASSYDSLYGYTF; DNA: TGTGCCAGCAGTTACGACAGTTTATATGGCTACACCTTC
size: NA; V: TRBV5-1; D: NA; J: TRBJ2-5; CDR3: CASRKETGETQYF; DNA: TGCGCCAGCAGGAAGGAGACGGGAGAGACCCAGTACTTC
size: many; V: TRBV20-1; D: NA; J: TRBJ2-3; CDR3: CSAREPLGDTQYF; DNA: TGCAGTGCTAGAGAACCCCTCGGGGATACGCAGTATTTT
size: NA; V: TRBV10-2; D: NA; J: TRBJ2-3; CDR3: CASRRNTDTQYF; DNA: TGCGCCAGCAGACGCAACACAGATACGCAGTATTTT
size: NA; V: TRBV6-1; D: TRBD1; J: TRBJ1-1; CDR3: CASTPSRDRGREAFF; DNA: TGTGCCAGCACCCCGTCCCGGGACAGGGGTCGGGAAGCTTTCTTT
size: few; V: TRBV4-3; D: NA; J: TRBJ2-2; CDR3: CASSQDPQGYSTGELFF; DNA: TGCGCCAGCAGCCAAGACCCCCAGGGTTACTCGACCGGGGAGCTGTTTTTT
size: NA; V: TRBV7-2; D: TRBD2; J: TRBJ2-4; CDR3: CASSYSGGKNIQYF; DNA: TGTGCCAGCAGCTACAGCGGGGGAAAAAACATTCAGTACTTC
size: many; V: TRBV2; D: TRBD1; J: TRBJ1-1; CDR3: CASSRGPYGGEAFF; DNA: TGTGCCAGCAGTAGGGGGCCTTACGGTGGTGAAGCTTTCTTT
size: many; V: TRBV4-3; D: NA; J: TRBJ2-2; CDR3: CASSRWEPGTDFSTGELFF; DNA: TGCGCCAGCAGCCGCTGGGAACCAGGGACGGATTTCAGTACCGGGGAGCTGTTTTTT
size: NA; V: TRBV7-2; D: TRBD1; J: TRBJ2-5; CDR3: CASSLGGGSVTQYF; DNA: TGTGCCAGCAGCTTAGGAGGGGGCAGCGTGACCCAGTACTTC
size: many; V: TRBV23-1; D: NA; J: TRBJ2-2; CDR3: CASSQSKIPFNTGELFF; DNA: TGCGCCAGCAGTCAATCTAAGATACCATTTAACACCGGGGAGCTGTTTTTT
size: few; V: TRBV7-2; D: TRBD2; J: TRBJ2-3; CDR3: CASSLYGTSEDTQYF; DNA: TGTGCCAGCAGCTTATATGGGACTAGCGAAGATACGCAGTATTTT
size: many; V: TRBV5-1; D: TRBD1; J: TRBJ1-2; CDR3: CASSSGGTAMGYNYGYTF; DNA: TGCGCCAGCAGCTCTGGCGGGACAGCCATGGGGTACAACTATGGCTACACCTTC
size: many; V: TRBV3-1; D: NA; J: TRBJ2-3; CDR3: CASSPGGGDTQYF; DNA: TGTGCCAGCAGCCCCGGGGGCGGAGATACGCAGTATTTT
size: many; V: TRBV11-1; D: NA; J: TRBJ1-1; CDR3: CASSPMVTRQIPNTEAFF; DNA: TGTGCCAGCAGCCCCATGGTAACCAGACAGATTCCGAACACTGAAGCTTTCTTT
size: NA; V: TRBV20-1; D: TRBD2; J: TRBJ2-1; CDR3: CSARDPGTSPEQFF; DNA: TGCAGTGCTAGGGACCCCGGGACTAGTCCCGAGCAGTTCTTC
size: many; V: TRBV29-1; D: NA; J: TRBJ2-5; CDR3: CSVRGRLLETQYF; DNA: TGCAGCGTTCGCGGACGGTTACTGGAGACCCAGTACTTC
size: few; V: TRBV6-2/TRBV6-3; D: NA; J: TRBJ2-5; CDR3: CASIYRETQYF; DNA: TGTGCCAGCATATACCGGGAGACCCAGTACTTC
size: many; V: TRBV12-3/TRBV12-4; D: NA; J: TRBJ2-5; CDR3: CASSRNRAAQETQYF; DNA: TGTGCCAGCAGCCGTAACAGGGCGGCCCAAGAGACCCAGTACTTC
size: many; V: TRBV25-1; D: NA; J: TRBJ2-7; CDR3: CASRSGVLNYEQYF; DNA: TGTGCCAGCAGATCGGGGGTGCTGAACTACGAGCAGTACTTC